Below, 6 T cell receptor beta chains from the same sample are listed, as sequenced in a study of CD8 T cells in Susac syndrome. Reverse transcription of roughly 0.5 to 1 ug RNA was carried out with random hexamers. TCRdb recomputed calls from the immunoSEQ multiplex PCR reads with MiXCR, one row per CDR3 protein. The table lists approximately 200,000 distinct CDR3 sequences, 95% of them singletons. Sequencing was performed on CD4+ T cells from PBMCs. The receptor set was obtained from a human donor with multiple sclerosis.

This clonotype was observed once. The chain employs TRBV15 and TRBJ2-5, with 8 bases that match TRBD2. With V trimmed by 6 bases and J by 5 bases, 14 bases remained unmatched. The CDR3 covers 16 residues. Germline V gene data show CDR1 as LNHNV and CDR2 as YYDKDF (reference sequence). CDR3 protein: CATRDVAGGSRETQYF. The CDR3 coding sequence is TGTGCCACCAGGGACGTCGCGGGGGGTTCGCGGGAGACCCAGTACTTC.

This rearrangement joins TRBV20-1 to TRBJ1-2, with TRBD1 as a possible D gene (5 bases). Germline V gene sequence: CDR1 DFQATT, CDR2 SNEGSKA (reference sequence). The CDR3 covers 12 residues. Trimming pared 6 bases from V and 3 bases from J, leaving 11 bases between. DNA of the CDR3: TGCAGTGCCAACAACAGGTACTATGGCTACACCTTC. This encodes CSANNRYYGYTF.

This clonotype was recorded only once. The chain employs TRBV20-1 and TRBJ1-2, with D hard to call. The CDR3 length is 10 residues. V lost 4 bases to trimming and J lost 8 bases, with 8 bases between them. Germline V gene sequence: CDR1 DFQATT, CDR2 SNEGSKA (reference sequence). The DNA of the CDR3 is TGCAGTGCTACCGTTGGGGGCTACACCTTC. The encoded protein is CSATVGGYTF.

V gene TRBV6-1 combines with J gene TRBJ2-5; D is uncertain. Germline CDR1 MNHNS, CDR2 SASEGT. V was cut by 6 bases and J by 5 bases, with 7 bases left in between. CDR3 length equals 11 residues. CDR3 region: CASRSVETQYF. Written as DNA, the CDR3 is TGTGCCAGCAGAAGCGTTGAGACCCAGTACTTC.

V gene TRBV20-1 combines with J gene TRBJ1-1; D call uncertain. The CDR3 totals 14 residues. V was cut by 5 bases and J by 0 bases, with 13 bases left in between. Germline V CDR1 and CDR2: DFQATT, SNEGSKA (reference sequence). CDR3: CSAVSGSMNTEAFF. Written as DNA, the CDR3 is TGCAGTGCTGTCTCAGGTTCCATGAACACTGAAGCTTTCTTT.

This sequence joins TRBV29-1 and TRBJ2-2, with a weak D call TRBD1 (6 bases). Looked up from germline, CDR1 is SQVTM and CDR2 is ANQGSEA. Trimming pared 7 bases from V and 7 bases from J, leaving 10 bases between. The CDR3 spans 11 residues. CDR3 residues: CSGGQNGELFF. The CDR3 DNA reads TGCAGCGGCGGACAGAACGGGGAGCTGTTTTTT.